This TCR beta chain was sequenced during a study of T cell responses to AZD1222 COVID-19 vaccine. Whole-study results and caveats: Clonal diversity was possibly underestimated, and white British individuals and females predominated among donors.

With 0 bases removed from V and 13 bases from J, the gap between germline ends came to 9 bases. This CDR3 has 12 amino acids. Germline CDR1 is SEHNR and CDR2 is FQNEAQ (reference sequence). To note about this clone: Its antigen is unknown.

Using immunoSEQ multiplex PCR, the repertoire was profiled, and TCRdb retains in-frame clones only, with some absent. The table records around 99,000 clones, about 85% of them present only once. The clonotype comes from an adult who received the AZD1222 COVID-19 vaccine. The V and J genes are TRBV7-9 and TRBJ1-4; D not certain. The sample consisted of peripheral blood, taken 28 days after the second AZD1222 dose. The DNA of the CDR3 is TGTGCCAGCAGCTTAGCGGGCACGGTACTGTTTTTT. It encodes CASSLAGTVLFF.